The clone carrying this TCR beta chain turned up a few times. Data came from immunoSEQ multiplex PCR; TCRdb stores just in-frame clones and leaves some out. The sample lists 30,000 to 45,000 clones; approximately 91% were seen once. This entry comes from a study of blood T cell repertoires in COVID-19. CDR3 length: 16 residues. The germline CDR1 and CDR2 sequences are SGHNT and YYREEE (reference sequence). The V end lost 4 bases, the J end lost 8 bases, and 19 bases lay between the germline ends. This clonotype originated in a man aged 60 to 69 with active COVID-19. The chain couples TRBV5-4 to TRBJ1-6; a possible D gene is TRBD1 (6 bases). The sequencing sample was made of peripheral blood. The CDR3 bases are TGTGCCAGCAGCACTCGCGGACAGCGTTTCGATTCACCCCTCCACTTT. Protein: CASSTRGQRFDSPLHF.